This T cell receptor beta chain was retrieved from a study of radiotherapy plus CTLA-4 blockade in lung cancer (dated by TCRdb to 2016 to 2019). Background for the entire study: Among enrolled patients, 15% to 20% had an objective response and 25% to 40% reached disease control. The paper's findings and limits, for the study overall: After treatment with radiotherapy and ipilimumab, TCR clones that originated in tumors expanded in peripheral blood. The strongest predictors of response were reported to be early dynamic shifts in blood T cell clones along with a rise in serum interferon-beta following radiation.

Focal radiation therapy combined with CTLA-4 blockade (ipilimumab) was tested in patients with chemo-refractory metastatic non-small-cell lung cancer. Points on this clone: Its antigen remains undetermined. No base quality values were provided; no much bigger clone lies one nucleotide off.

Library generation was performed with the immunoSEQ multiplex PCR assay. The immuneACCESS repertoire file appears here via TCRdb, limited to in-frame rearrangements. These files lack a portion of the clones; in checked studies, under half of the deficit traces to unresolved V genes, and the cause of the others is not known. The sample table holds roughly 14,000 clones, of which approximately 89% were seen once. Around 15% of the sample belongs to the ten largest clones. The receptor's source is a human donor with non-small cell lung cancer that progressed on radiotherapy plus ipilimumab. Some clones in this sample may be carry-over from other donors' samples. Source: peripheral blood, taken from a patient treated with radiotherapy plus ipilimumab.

The bases read TGTGCCAGTAGTAATCAGGAGGGGTGGGGGACTGAAGCTTTCTTT. Protein translation: CASSNQEGWGTEAFF. The chain is made from TRBV19 and TRBJ1-1, with TRBD1 tentatively as D gene (5 bases match). CDR1 and CDR2 are read off the germline V gene (reference sequence) as LNHDA and SQIVND. The CDR3, cysteine through phenylalanine, is 15 amino acids long. Only the CDR3 DNA stays, 45 bases, in frame from base 1. V gives up 4 bases and J gives up 5 bases, and the segment between their germline ends measures 17 bases.